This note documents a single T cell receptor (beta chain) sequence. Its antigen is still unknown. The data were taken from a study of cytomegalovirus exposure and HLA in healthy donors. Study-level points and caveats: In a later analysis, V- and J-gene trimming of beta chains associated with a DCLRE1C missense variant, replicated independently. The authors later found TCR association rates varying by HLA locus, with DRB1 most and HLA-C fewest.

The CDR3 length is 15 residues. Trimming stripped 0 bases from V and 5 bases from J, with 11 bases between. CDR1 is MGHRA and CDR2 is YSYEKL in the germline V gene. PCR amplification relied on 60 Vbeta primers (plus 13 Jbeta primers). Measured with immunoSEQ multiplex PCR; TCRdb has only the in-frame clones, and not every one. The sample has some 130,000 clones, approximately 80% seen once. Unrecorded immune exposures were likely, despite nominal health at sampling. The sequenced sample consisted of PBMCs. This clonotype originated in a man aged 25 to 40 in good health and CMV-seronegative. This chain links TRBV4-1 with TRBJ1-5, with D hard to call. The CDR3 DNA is TGCGCCAGCAGCCAAGATACGAGTGTGGATCAGCCCCAGCATTTT. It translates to CASSQDTSVDQPQHF.